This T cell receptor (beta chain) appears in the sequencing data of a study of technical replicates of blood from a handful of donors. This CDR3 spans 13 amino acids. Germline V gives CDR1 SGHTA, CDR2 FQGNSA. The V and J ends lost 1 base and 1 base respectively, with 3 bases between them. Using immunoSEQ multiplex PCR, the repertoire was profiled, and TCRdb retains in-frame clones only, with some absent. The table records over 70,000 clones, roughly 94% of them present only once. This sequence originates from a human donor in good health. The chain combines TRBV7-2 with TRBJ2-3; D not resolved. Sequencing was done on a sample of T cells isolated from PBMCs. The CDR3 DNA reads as TGTGCCAGCAGCTTAGTAGGCACAGATACGCAGTATTTT. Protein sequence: CASSLVGTDTQYF. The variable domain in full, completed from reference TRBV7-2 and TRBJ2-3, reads GAGVSQSPSNKVTEKGKDVELRCDPISGHTALYWYRQSLGQGLEFLIYFQGNSAPDKSGLPSDRFSAERTGGSVSTLTIQRTQQEDSAVYLCASSLVGTDTQYFGPGTRLTVL.